A single sample gave rise to the 27 T cell receptor beta chains below, sequenced in a study of CD8 T cells in ankylosing spondylitis. A single record per CDR3 protein comes from TCRdb applying MiXCR to the 5' RACE reads. The profile shows fewer than 250,000 distinct CDR3 sequences, about 26% of them singletons. Material: blood, either unsorted or a sorted T cell fraction (not recorded which). All receptors come from a male donor with ankylosing spondylitis or in good health (not recorded which).

This clonotype was detected many times. This chain links TRBV5-1 with TRBJ1-6, with D uncertain. The V gene lost 0 bases and the J gene lost 8 bases, with 9 bases spanning the gap. This CDR3 spans 14 amino acids. Germline CDR1 is SGHRS and CDR2 is YFSETQ. The CDR3 bases are TGCGCCAGCAGCTTGGCGGGAACTGATTCACCCCTCCACTTT. This sequence encodes CASSLAGTDSPLHF.

This clonotype was observed many times. V and J are TRBV5-1 and TRBJ2-3; D tentatively reads TRBD1 or TRBD2 (6 bases each). V was pared by 2 bases and J by 3 bases, with 10 bases between. Germline loops: CDR1 SGHRS, CDR2 YFSETQ. This CDR3 spans 14 amino acids. In nucleotides, the CDR3 is TGCGCCAGCAGCTTACAGGGAGGTACAGATACGCAGTATTTT. Its protein product is CASSLQGGTDTQYF. The full variable domain, with the rest looked up from reference TRBV5-1 and TRBJ2-3, is KAGVTQTPRYLIKTRGQQVTLSCSPISGHRSVSWYQQTPGQGLQFLFEYFSETQRNKGNFPGRFSGRQFSNSRSEMNVSTLELGDSALYLCASSLQGGTDTQYFGPGTRLTVL.

Many counts were recorded for this clonotype. The chain couples TRBV5-1 to TRBJ2-5, with no clear D. The CDR3 is 15 amino acids. From germline, CDR1 is SGHRS and CDR2 YFSETQ. V was cut by 0 bases and J by 0 bases, with 9 bases left in between. The CDR3 loop is CASSLERVDQETQYF. CDR3 bases: TGCGCCAGCAGCTTGGAAAGGGTGGACCAAGAGACCCAGTACTTC.

V gene TRBV20-1 combines with J gene TRBJ2-7, with TRBD2 matching 8 bases. The CDR3 has 16 amino acids. Germline CDR1 reads DFQATT; CDR2 reads SNEGSKA (reference sequence). The V segment lost 3 bases and the J segment 3 bases; nucleotides outside the gene matches: 13. The CDR3 here is CSASPGWRGDGYEQYF. The CDR3 DNA sequence: TGCAGTGCTAGCCCGGGGTGGCGGGGGGATGGCTACGAGCAGTACTTC.

This clonotype has just a few counts. The CDR3: CASSLGGGPGANVLTF. CDR3 nucleotides: TGTGCCAGCAGCTTGGGCGGGGGACCCGGGGCCAACGTCCTGACTTTC. This sequence joins TRBV5-5 and TRBJ2-6; 7 bases fit TRBD2. Germline CDR1 reads SGHKS; CDR2 reads YYEKEE (reference sequence). This CDR3 is built from 16 residues. The V gene end was trimmed by 0 bases and the J gene end by 4 bases; junction bases not matched to a gene: 4.

This clonotype came up once. The chain uses TRBV7-3 and TRBJ2-1; 12 nucleotides match TRBD2. The V segment lost 0 bases and the J segment 1 base; nucleotides outside the gene matches: 7. CDR3 size: 19 residues. The germline V gene has CDR1 SGHTA and CDR2 FQGTGA. In DNA form, the CDR3 reads TGTGCCAGCAGCTTAACAGCTAGCGGGAGGGCCAAATCCTACAATGAGCAGTTCTTC. It specifies CASSLTASGRAKSYNEQFF.

This chain uses TRBV29-1 with TRBJ2-3, with D possibly being TRBD1 (6 bases). Trimming removed 0 bases at V and 0 bases at J, with 16 bases between. The CDR3 runs to 17 residues. Germline V CDR1 and CDR2: SQVTM, ANQGSEA. CDR3: CSVEDPDSYHSTDTQYF. CDR3 coding DNA: TGCAGCGTTGAAGATCCGGACAGTTACCATAGCACAGATACGCAGTATTTT.

This clonotype was recorded at least ten times. The chain carries TRBV7-2 and TRBJ2-7; weak D call: TRBD1 (6 bases). The length of the CDR3 is 13 residues. The germline V gene has CDR1 SGHTA and CDR2 FQGNSA. Trimming left V 4 bases short and J 0 bases short, with 7 bases between. The CDR3 nucleotides read TGTGCCAGCAGCTCGGACAGCTCCTACGAGCAGTACTTC. This translates into CASSSDSSYEQYF.

The genes are TRBV6-1 and TRBJ1-1; possibly TRBD1 for D (5 bases). V lost 6 bases to trimming and J lost 1 base, with 18 bases between them. Germline assignment: CDR1 MNHNS and CDR2 SASEGT. There are 16 residues in the CDR3. CDR3 protein: CASRTASVTGNTEAFF. In nucleotides, the CDR3 is TGTGCCAGCAGGACAGCCAGTGTTACAGGGAACACTGAAGCTTTCTTT.

By share of the sample, this clonotype is medium-sized. CDR3 sequence: CSARVGTSGRAYEQYF. Written as DNA, the CDR3 is TGCAGTGCTAGGGTCGGGACTAGCGGGAGGGCCTACGAGCAGTACTTC. The rearrangement uses TRBV20-1 and TRBJ2-7; 16 positions agree with TRBD2. This CDR3 has 16 amino acids. Germline V lookup: CDR1 DFQATT, CDR2 SNEGSKA (reference sequence). The J segment lost 2 bases and the V segment lost 3 bases, leaving 4 bases of the junction unmatched.

Many counts were recorded for this clonotype. The chain has TRBV5-1 and TRBJ1-5; D unclear. The V gene's germline CDR1 is SGHRS and CDR2 YFSETQ. Trimming left V 0 bases short and J 6 bases short, with 7 bases between. This CDR3 spans 13 amino acids. The CDR3 here is CASSLAEGQPQHF. CDR3 bases: TGCGCCAGCAGCTTGGCGGAGGGTCAGCCCCAGCATTTT.

This clonotype has at least ten counts. The V gene is TRBV28, the J gene TRBJ2-7; D gene uncertain. This CDR3 is built from 14 residues. Deletions cut 0 bases from V and 3 bases from J, with 9 bases between. Germline V gene data show CDR1 as MDHEN and CDR2 as SYDVKM. The CDR3 DNA follows: TGTGCCAGCAGTTTATGGGCGGTCAGCTACGAGCAGTACTTC. Translated, it gives CASSLWAVSYEQYF.

There are many counts of this clonotype. The rearrangement uses TRBV30 and TRBJ2-2; unclear D gene. V lost 0 bases, J lost 6 bases, and 5 bases lay in between. Germline V gives CDR1 GTSNPN, CDR2 SVGIG (reference sequence). CDR3 length: 12 residues. The CDR3 DNA reads TGTGCCTGGAGTGTTGTGGCCGGGGAGCTGTTTTTT. It codes for CAWSVVAGELFF.

This clonotype appeared many times. The chain links TRBV12-3 or TRBV12-4 to TRBJ2-1; D possibly uses TRBD1 or TRBD2 (5 bases each). V gave up 4 bases and J gave up 4 bases, with 11 bases separating them. This CDR3 region has 14 residues. The CDR3, as DNA: TGTGCCAGCAGTTCGCCGGGACCTTACAATGAGCAGTTCTTC. Its protein is CASSSPGPYNEQFF.

This clonotype was counted a few times. The chain recombines TRBV5-6 with TRBJ1-1, with 8 nucleotides matching TRBD1. J lost 6 bases, V lost 5 bases, and 9 bases had no gene match. In germline, CDR1 is SGHDT, CDR2 YYEEEE. The CDR3 covers 14 residues. The CDR3 DNA reads as TGTGCCAGCAGATCCACCGCACAGGGGGCTGAAGCTTTCTTT. Its protein is CASRSTAQGAEAFF.

V gene TRBV7-8 combines with J gene TRBJ1-6; perhaps TRBD1 as D (5 bases). V shed 1 base and J shed 5 bases, with 6 bases lying between them. This CDR3 region has 14 residues. Germline CDR1 is SGHVS and CDR2 is FQNEAQ. CDR3 sequence: CASSLVQDNSPLHF. The CDR3 DNA sequence: TGTGCCAGCAGCTTAGTACAGGATAATTCACCCCTCCACTTT.

The table lists this clonotype with many counts. The gene calls are TRBV7-3 and TRBJ1-5, with D perhaps TRBD1 (5 bases). CDR3 length: 18 amino acids. Germline CDR1 reads SGHTA; CDR2 reads FQGTGA. With 2 bases removed from V and 1 base from J, the gap between germline ends came to 18 bases. This CDR3 reads CASSLGFGARVSNQPQHF. CDR3 DNA: TGTGCCAGCAGCTTAGGATTTGGGGCCCGCGTGAGCAATCAGCCCCAGCATTTT.

This clonotype was seen at least ten times. The genes are TRBV12-3 or TRBV12-4 and TRBJ1-1, with a weak D call TRBD1 (6 bases). Trimming removed 7 bases from V and 1 base from J, with 13 bases in between. CDR3 length equals 14 residues. In DNA form, the CDR3 reads TGTGCCAGCAACAGACAGGCGACGAACACTGAAGCTTTCTTT. This gives the protein CASNRQATNTEAFF.

A few counts support this clonotype. The chain couples TRBV20-1 to TRBJ2-1; weak D call: TRBD2 (5 bases). Trimming took off 6 bases at V and 4 bases at J, with 19 bases between the two ends. Germline CDR1 is DFQATT and CDR2 is SNEGSKA (reference sequence). The CDR3 covers 15 residues. This CDR3 is CSAPKAGGIYNEQFF. In DNA, the CDR3 is TGCAGTGCCCCGAAGGCGGGTGGGATATACAATGAGCAGTTCTTC.

Many counts were recorded for this clonotype. The CDR3 sequence is CASYNLRDYTYNEQFF. As DNA, the CDR3 is TGTGCCAGCTACAATCTCCGGGACTACACCTACAATGAGCAGTTCTTC. The chain carries TRBV28 and TRBJ2-1; 7 nucleotides line up with TRBD2. The CDR3 sequence is 16 residues long. Germline lookup yields CDR1 MDHEN and CDR2 SYDVKM. V lost 8 bases and J lost 2; bases outside the gene matches: 12.

This clonotype was picked up many times. The chain recombines TRBV20-1 with TRBJ2-3, with 9 bases matching TRBD1. The CDR3 contains 16 residues. Germline CDR1 is DFQATT and CDR2 is SNEGSKA (reference sequence). Losses at the gene ends were 6 bases for V and 0 bases for J; bases not matched to a gene: 10. CDR3 coding DNA: TGCAGTGCCACCGGGACAGGGAGCTCTAGCACAGATACGCAGTATTTT. Translating gives CSATGTGSSSTDTQYF.

This sequence joins TRBV29-1 and TRBJ2-7; perhaps D is TRBD1 or TRBD2 (5 bases each). The germline V gene encodes CDR1 SQVTM and CDR2 ANQGSEA. This CDR3 comprises 14 residues. Deletions cut 6 bases from V and 5 bases from J, with 20 bases between. CDR3 in DNA: TGCAGCGTGTCCCGGGACCGCGCGTCCCACGAGCAGTACTTC. Translated, it gives CSVSRDRASHEQYF.

This clonotype was recorded many times. CDR3 DNA: TGCGCCAGCAGGATTGGGCTAGCGGAGTCCTACGAGCAGTACTTC. Translating gives CASRIGLAESYEQYF. This rearrangement joins TRBV5-1 to TRBJ2-7, with 7 bases identical to TRBD2. The CDR3 covers 15 residues. The V gene's germline CDR1 is SGHRS and CDR2 YFSETQ. The junction had 9 bases not matched to a gene; V was cut back by 5 bases and J by 1 base.

On this clonotype itself: This clone may be a read error of a much larger clone one base away. The gene calls are TRBV7-9 and TRBJ2-1; the D is unclear. Germline CDR1 SEHNR, CDR2 FQNEAQ (reference sequence). Trimming removed 5 bases from V and 0 bases from J, with 5 bases in between. There are 13 residues in the CDR3. CDR3 in DNA: TGTGCCAGCAGCCCGGCCTCCTACAATGAGCAGTTCTTC. Protein: CASSPASYNEQFF.

This clonotype has a count of ten or more. The chain recombines TRBV12-3 or TRBV12-4 with TRBJ2-7; 7 positions agree with TRBD1. CDR3 length: 15 amino acids. The trim removed 6 bases at V and 5 bases at J, leaving 13 bases unmatched. The CDR3 protein is CASRHSTTGWNEQYF. The CDR3 nucleotides are TGTGCCAGCAGACATTCCACGACAGGGTGGAACGAGCAGTACTTC.

This clonotype showed up many times. J is TRBJ2-2 and V is TRBV12-3 or TRBV12-4; 9 nucleotides align to TRBD1. The V gene end was trimmed by 0 bases and the J gene end by 6 bases; junction bases not matched to a gene: 5. The CDR3 is 16 residues long. The CDR3 DNA sequence: TGTGCCAGCAGTTTAGCGGGGGACAGGGTGGCCGGGGAGCTGTTTTTT. Encoded protein: CASSLAGDRVAGELFF.

This clonotype was seen many times. An end of the junction differs from the germline gene, which may be a read error. This rearrangement joins TRBV5-1 to TRBJ2-1; TRBD2 aligns across 10 bases. Germline values: CDR1 SGHRS, CDR2 YFSETQ. The CDR3 consists of 15 residues. CDR3 loop: CASSLAGGTYNEQFF. The CDR3 nucleotides read TGTGCCAGCAGCTTAGCGGGAGGTACCTACAATGAGCAGTTCTTC. Full variable domain (missing parts from reference TRBV5-1 and TRBJ2-1): KAGVTQTPRYLIKTRGQQVTLSCSPISGHRSVSWYQQTPGQGLQFLFEYFSETQRNKGNFPGRFSGRQFSNSRSEMNVSTLELGDSALYLCASSLAGGTYNEQFFGPGTRLTVL.